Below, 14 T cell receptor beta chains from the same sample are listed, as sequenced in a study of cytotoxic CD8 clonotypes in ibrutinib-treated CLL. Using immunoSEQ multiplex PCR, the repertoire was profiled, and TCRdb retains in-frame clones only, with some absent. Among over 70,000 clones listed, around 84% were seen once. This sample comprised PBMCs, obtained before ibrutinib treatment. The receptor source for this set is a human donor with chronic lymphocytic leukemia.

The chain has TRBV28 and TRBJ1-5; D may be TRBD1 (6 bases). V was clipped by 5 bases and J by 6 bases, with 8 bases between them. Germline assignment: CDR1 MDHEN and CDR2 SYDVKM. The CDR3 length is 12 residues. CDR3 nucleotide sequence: TGTGCCAGCAGTACAGGGTTTCAGCCCCAGCATTTT. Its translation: CASSTGFQPQHF.

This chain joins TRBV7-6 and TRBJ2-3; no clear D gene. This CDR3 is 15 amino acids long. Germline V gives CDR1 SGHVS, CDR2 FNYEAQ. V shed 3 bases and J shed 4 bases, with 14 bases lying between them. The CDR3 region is CASSFPLGSADTQYF. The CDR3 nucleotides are TGTGCCAGCAGCTTCCCGCTAGGGTCGGCAGATACGCAGTATTTT.

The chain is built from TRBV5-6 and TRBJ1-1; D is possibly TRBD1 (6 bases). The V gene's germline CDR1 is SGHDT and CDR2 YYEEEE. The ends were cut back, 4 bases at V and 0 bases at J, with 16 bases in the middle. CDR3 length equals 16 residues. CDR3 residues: CASSLLSGVMNTEAFF. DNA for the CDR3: TGTGCCAGCAGCCTTCTATCAGGGGTCATGAACACTGAAGCTTTCTTT.

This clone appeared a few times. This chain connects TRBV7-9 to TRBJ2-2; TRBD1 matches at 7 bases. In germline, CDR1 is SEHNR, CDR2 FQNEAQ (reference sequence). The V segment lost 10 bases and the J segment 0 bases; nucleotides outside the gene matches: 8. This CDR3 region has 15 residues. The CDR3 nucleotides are TGTGCCACTCTAGGGGGCCTAGCGAACACCGGGGAGCTGTTTTTT. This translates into CATLGGLANTGELFF.

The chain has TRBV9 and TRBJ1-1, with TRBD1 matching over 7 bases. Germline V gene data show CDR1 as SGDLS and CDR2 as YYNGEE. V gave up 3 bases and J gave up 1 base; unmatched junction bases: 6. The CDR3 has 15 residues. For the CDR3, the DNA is TGTGCCAGCAGCGCAGTGGGACAGCGGAACACTGAAGCTTTCTTT. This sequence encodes CASSAVGQRNTEAFF.

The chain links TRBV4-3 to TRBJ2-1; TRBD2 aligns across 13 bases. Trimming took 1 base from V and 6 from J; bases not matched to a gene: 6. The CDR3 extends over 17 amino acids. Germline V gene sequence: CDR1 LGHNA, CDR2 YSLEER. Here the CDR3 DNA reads TGCGCCAGCAGCCAAGTAGGACTAGCGGGAGCTTCCAATGAGCAGTTCTTC. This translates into CASSQVGLAGASNEQFF.

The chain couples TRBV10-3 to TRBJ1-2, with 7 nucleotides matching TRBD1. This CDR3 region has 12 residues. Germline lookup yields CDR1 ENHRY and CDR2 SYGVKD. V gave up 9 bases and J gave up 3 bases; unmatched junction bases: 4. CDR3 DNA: TGTGCCATACACGGGACAGACTATGGCTACACCTTC. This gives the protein CAIHGTDYGYTF.

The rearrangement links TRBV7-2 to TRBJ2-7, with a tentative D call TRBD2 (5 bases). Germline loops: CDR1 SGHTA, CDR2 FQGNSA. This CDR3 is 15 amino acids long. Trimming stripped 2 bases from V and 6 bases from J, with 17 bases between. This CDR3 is CASSLHASGGIEQYF. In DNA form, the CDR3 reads TGTGCCAGCAGCTTACATGCCTCTGGAGGTATCGAGCAGTACTTC.

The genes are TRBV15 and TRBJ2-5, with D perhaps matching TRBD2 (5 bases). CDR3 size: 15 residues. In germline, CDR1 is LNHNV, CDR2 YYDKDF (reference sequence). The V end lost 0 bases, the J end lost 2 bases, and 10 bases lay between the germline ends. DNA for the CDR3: TGTGCCACCAGCAGAGATTGGAGGTTACAAGAGACCCAGTACTTC. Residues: CATSRDWRLQETQYF.

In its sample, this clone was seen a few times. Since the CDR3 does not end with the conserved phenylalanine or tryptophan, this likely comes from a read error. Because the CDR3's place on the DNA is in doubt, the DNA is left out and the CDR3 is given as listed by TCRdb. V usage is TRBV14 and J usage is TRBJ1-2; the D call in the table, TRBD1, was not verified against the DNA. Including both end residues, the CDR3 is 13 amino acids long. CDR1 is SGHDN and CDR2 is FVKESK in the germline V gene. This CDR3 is CASSQGFQVSARV.

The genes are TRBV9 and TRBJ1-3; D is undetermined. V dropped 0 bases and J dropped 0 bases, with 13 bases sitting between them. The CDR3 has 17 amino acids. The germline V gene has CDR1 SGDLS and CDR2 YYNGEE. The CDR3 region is CASSVAPVRTSGNTIYF. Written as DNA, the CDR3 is TGTGCCAGCAGCGTAGCCCCCGTCCGCACCTCTGGAAACACCATATATTTT.

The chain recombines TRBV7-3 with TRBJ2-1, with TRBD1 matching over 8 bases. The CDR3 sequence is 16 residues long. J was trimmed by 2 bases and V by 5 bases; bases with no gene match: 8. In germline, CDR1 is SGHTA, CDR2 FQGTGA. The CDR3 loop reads CASSLFQGAAYNEQFF. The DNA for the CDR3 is TGTGCCAGCAGCCTATTTCAGGGGGCGGCCTACAATGAGCAGTTCTTC.

In DNA form, the CDR3 reads TGTGCCAGCAGTTATGACCTCGGGCAAGAATGGGGCTACACCTTC. It codes for CASSYDLGQEWGYTF. This sequence joins TRBV6-5 and TRBJ1-2; no definite D call. Per germline, CDR1 MNHEY and CDR2 SVGAGI. The V and J ends lost 3 bases and 8 bases respectively, with 19 bases between them. The CDR3 runs 15 residues.

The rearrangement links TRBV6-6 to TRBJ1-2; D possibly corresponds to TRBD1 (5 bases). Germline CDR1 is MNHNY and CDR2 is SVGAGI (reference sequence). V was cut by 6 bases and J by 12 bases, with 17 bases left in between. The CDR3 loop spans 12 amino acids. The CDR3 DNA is TGTGCCAGCAGCTCGTCCGGGGCCCGCGACACCTTC. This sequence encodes CASSSSGARDTF.